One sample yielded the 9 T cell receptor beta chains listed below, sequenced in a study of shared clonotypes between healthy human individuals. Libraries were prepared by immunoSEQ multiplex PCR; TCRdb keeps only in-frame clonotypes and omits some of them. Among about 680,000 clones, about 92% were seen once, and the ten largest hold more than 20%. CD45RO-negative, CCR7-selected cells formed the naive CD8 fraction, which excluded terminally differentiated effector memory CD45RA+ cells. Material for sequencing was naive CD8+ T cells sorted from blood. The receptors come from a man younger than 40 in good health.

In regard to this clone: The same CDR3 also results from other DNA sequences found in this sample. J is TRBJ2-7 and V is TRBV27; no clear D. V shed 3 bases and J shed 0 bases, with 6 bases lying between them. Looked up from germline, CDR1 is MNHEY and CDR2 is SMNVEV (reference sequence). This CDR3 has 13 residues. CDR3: CASSLKSSYEQYF. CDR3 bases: TGTGCCAGCAGTTTGAAGAGCTCCTACGAGCAGTACTTC.

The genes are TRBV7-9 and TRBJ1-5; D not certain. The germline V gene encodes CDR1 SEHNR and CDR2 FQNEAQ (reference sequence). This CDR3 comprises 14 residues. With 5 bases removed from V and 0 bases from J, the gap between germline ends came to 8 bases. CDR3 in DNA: TGTGCCAGCAGCGAGACCCGTAGCAATCAGCCCCAGCATTTT. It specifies CASSETRSNQPQHF. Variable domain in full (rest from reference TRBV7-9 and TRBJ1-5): DTGVSQNPRHKITKRGQNVTFRCDPISEHNRLYWYRQTLGQGPEFLTYFQNEAQLEKSRLLSDRFSAERPKGSFSTLEIQRTEQGDSAMYLCASSETRSNQPQHFGDGTRLSIL.

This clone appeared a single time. This CDR3 reads CASSFRGAHEQFF. The CDR3 coding sequence is TGTGCCAGCAGCTTTAGGGGGGCCCATGAGCAGTTCTTC. The V and J genes are TRBV13 and TRBJ2-1; D possibly uses TRBD1 or TRBD2 (6 bases each). Trimming shortened V by 3 bases and J by 8 bases, and 11 bases separated the two germline ends. CDR3 size: 13 residues. CDR1 is PRHDT, CDR2 FYEKMQ, per germline (reference sequence).

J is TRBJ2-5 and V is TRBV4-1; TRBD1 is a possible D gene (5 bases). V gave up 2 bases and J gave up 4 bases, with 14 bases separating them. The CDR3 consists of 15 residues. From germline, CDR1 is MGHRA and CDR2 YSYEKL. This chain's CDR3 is CASSQPSTGAETQYF. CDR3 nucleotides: TGCGCCAGCAGCCAACCTTCTACTGGGGCAGAGACCCAGTACTTC.

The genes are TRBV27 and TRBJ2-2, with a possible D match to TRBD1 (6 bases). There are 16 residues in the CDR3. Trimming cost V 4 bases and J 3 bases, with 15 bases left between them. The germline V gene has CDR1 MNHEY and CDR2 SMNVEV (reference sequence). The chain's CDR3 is CASSSLQGRDTGELFF. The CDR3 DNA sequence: TGTGCCAGCAGTTCATTACAGGGACGGGACACCGGGGAGCTGTTTTTT.

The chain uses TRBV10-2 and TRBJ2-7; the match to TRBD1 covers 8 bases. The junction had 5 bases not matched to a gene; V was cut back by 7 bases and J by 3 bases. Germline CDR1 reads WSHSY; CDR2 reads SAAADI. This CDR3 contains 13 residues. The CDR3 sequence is CASKPGQDYEQYF. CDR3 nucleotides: TGCGCCAGCAAACCGGGACAGGACTACGAGCAGTACTTC.

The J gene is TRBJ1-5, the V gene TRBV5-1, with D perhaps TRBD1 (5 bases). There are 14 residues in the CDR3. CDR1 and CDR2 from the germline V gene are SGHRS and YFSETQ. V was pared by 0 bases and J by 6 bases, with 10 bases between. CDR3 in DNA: TGCGCCAGCAGCTTGGCCGGGGGAAGTCAGCCCCAGCATTTT. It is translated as CASSLAGGSQPQHF.

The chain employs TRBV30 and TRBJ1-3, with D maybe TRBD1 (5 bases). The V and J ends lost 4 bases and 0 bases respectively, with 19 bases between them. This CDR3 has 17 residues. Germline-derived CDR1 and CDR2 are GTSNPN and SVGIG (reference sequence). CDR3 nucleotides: TGTGCCTGGATCGGGGGGGACGGGACTCGCTCTGGAAACACCATATATTTT. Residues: CAWIGGDGTRSGNTIYF.

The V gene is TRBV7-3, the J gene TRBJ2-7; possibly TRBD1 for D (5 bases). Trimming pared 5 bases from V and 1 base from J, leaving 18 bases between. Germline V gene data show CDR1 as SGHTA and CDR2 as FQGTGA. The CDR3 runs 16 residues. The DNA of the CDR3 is TGTGCCAGCAGCCTAAAGGTCAACCAGGGATCCTACGAGCAGTACTTC. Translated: CASSLKVNQGSYEQYF.